Following are 17 T cell receptor beta chains from one sample sequenced in a study of T cell responses to AZD1222 COVID-19 vaccine. The table came from immunoSEQ multiplex PCR; TCRdb's copy has only in-frame clones and leaves some out. The table lists about 85,000 clones, less than 85% of them singletons, with about 4.6% in the top ten. Sequencing was performed on peripheral blood, taken 28 days after the second AZD1222 dose. The receptors originated from an adult who received the AZD1222 COVID-19 vaccine.

This clone has just one count. The chain has TRBV7-3 and TRBJ2-1; 9 bases are a match to TRBD1. The CDR3 is made up of 15 amino acids. The germline CDR1 and CDR2 sequences are SGHTA and FQGTGA. The V gene end was trimmed by 1 base and the J gene end by 4 bases; junction bases not matched to a gene: 2. The CDR3 DNA is TGTGCCAGCAGCTTAAACAGGGGGCAATACAATGAGCAGTTCTTC. It yields the protein CASSLNRGQYNEQFF.

This clone appeared a single time. The DNA of the CDR3 is TGTGCCAGCAGTTACGTTGCGGTTGTTCAGCCCCAGCATTTT. Translated, it gives CASSYVAVVQPQHF. The genes are TRBV6-2 or TRBV6-3 and TRBJ1-5, with D unresolved. The ends were cut back, 2 bases at V and 6 bases at J, with 11 bases in the middle. The V gene's germline CDR1 is MNHEY and CDR2 SVGEGT. The CDR3 covers 14 residues.

V is TRBV5-1 and J is TRBJ2-2; D gene ambiguous. CDR3 length: 13 residues. Germline CDR1 and CDR2: SGHRS and YFSETQ. The V end was cut by 0 bases, the J end by 4 bases, with 4 bases between. Written as DNA, the CDR3 is TGCGCCAGCAGCTTGGTCCCCACCGGGGAGCTGTTTTTT. Its translation: CASSLVPTGELFF.

The CDR3 DNA reads as TGTGCCAGCAGTTACTTTCAGGGTTCGTACGAGCAGTACTTC. Its protein is CASSYFQGSYEQYF. V gene TRBV6-5 combines with J gene TRBJ2-7; possibly TRBD1 for D (5 bases). V lost 1 base to trimming and J lost 4 bases, with 11 bases between them. CDR3 length equals 14 residues. The V gene's germline CDR1 is MNHEY and CDR2 SVGAGI.

This CDR3 is CATSRDSAASNQPQHF. As DNA, the CDR3 is TGTGCCACCAGCAGAGATTCGGCGGCTAGCAATCAGCCCCAGCATTTT. V gene TRBV15 combines with J gene TRBJ1-5; D is unclear. The CDR3 contains 16 residues. Germline assignment: CDR1 LNHNV and CDR2 YYDKDF (reference sequence). V was clipped by 0 bases and J by 0 bases, with 9 bases between them.

The V and J genes are TRBV19 and TRBJ1-1; the match to TRBD1 covers 10 bases. This CDR3 is built from 16 residues. Germline CDR1 is LNHDA and CDR2 is SQIVND (reference sequence). Trimming cost V 5 bases and J 4 bases; bases outside gene matches: 10. In DNA form, the CDR3 reads TGTGCCAGTAGTGGGTGGACAGGGGGATGGGTCACTGAAGCTTTCTTT. Protein sequence: CASSGWTGGWVTEAFF.

The V and J genes are TRBV6-6 and TRBJ1-1; unclear D gene. This CDR3 has 13 amino acids. V was cut by 6 bases and J by 1 base, with 9 bases left in between. Germline CDR1 MNHNY, CDR2 SVGAGI (reference sequence). CDR3 sequence (DNA): TGTGCCAGCAGCGATATAACGAACACTGAAGCTTTCTTT. It encodes CASSDITNTEAFF.

This clone was observed once. The chain is built from TRBV6-5 and TRBJ2-2; 7 positions agree with TRBD1. CDR3 length equals 14 residues. V was pared by 2 bases and J by 6 bases, with 3 bases of the junction left unmatched. Germline V gene sequence: CDR1 MNHEY, CDR2 SVGAGI. The CDR3 reads CASSYLTGSGELFF. The CDR3 DNA sequence: TGTGCCAGCAGTTACCTGACAGGGTCCGGGGAGCTGTTTTTT.

In its sample, this clone was seen once. The rearrangement joins TRBV4-2 to TRBJ1-1; D remains ambiguous. Germline assignment: CDR1 LGHNA and CDR2 YNFKEQ. The CDR3 runs to 16 residues. Trimming took off 3 bases at V and 5 bases at J, with 19 bases between the two ends. The CDR3 sequence: CASSQNPATLQTEAFF. CDR3 nucleotides: TGTGCCAGCAGCCAGAACCCGGCGACGCTACAAACTGAAGCTTTCTTT.

The rearrangement links TRBV3-1 (or the pseudogene TRBV3-2) to TRBJ1-2; D is perhaps TRBD1 (5 bases). Germline CDR1 and CDR2: LGHDT and YNNKEL (reference sequence). The CDR3 length is 14 residues. Trimming cost V 0 bases and J 6 bases, with 11 bases left between them. The CDR3 coding sequence is TGTGCCAGCAGCCAAGACATCCAGGGACATGGCTACACCTTC. Its translation is CASSQDIQGHGYTF.

The table lists this clone with a few counts. The chain is built from TRBV2 and TRBJ1-2, with a tentative D call TRBD1 (6 bases). The CDR3 runs 13 residues. Trimming shortened V by 4 bases and J by 8 bases, and 14 bases separated the two germline ends. The germline CDR1 and CDR2 sequences are SNHLY and FYNNEI. The CDR3 nucleotides are TGTGCCAGCAGTGGGGGGGCTTTGGGAGGCTACACCTTC. Amino acid sequence: CASSGGALGGYTF.

The chain uses TRBV30 and TRBJ1-6; the match to TRBD1 covers 8 bases. CDR1 is GTSNPN and CDR2 is SVGIG in the germline V gene (reference sequence). The CDR3 extends over 14 amino acids. Trimming cost V 2 bases and J 5 bases; bases outside gene matches: 2. CDR3 loop: CAWSSGGDNSPLHF. The CDR3 nucleotides are TGTGCCTGGAGTTCAGGGGGCGATAATTCACCCCTCCACTTT.

This sequence joins TRBV29-1 and TRBJ2-5; 8 positions agree with TRBD1. This CDR3 comprises 15 residues. Per the germline V gene, CDR1 is SQVTM and CDR2 is ANQGSEA. J was trimmed by 1 base and V by 5 bases; bases with no gene match: 9. The CDR3 region is CSVTRQGSLQETQYF. In nucleotides, the CDR3 is TGCAGCGTTACTAGACAGGGGTCCCTCCAAGAGACCCAGTACTTC.

V and J are TRBV5-1 and TRBJ2-4, with TRBD1 identical over 8 bases. CDR1 SGHRS and CDR2 YFSETQ come from the germline V gene. V gave up 0 bases and J gave up 3 bases; unmatched junction bases: 5. CDR3 length equals 16 residues. The CDR3: CASSLGGQGFKNIQYF. CDR3 nucleotide sequence: TGCGCCAGCAGCTTGGGTGGACAGGGCTTCAAAAACATTCAGTACTTC.

This clone was detected only a few times. The chain has TRBV21-1 and TRBJ2-7; no check of the table's D call, TRBD1, against the DNA was made. TRBV21-1 is an annotated pseudogene. The CDR3 is made up of 15 amino acids. The CDR3 protein is CASSKEPDSSYEQYF. CDR3 nucleotides: TGTGCCAGCAGCAAAGAACCGGACAGCTCCTACGAGCAGTACTTC.

The CDR3 loop is CATSRDPTDTQYF. CDR3 DNA sequence: TGTGCCACCAGCAGAGACCCCACAGATACGCAGTATTTT. V and J are TRBV15 and TRBJ2-3; D is uncertain. Germline loops: CDR1 LNHNV, CDR2 YYDKDF (reference sequence). V was pared by 0 bases and J by 2 bases, with 3 bases between. The CDR3 has 13 residues.

The chain carries TRBV30 and TRBJ2-7; D is unresolved. Germline loops: CDR1 GTSNPN, CDR2 SVGIG (reference sequence). The CDR3 totals 11 residues. Trimming pared 6 bases from V and 5 bases from J, leaving 11 bases between. CDR3 residues: CACTALDEQYF. In DNA, the CDR3 is TGTGCCTGCACGGCTCTAGACGAGCAGTACTTC.